The 20 T cell receptor beta chains below were found in one sample sequenced in a study of CD8 T cells in Susac syndrome. RNA amounts of about 0.5 to 1 ug underwent reverse transcription with random hexamers. From the immunoSEQ multiplex PCR reads, TCRdb called clonotypes with MiXCR, one entry per CDR3 protein. Found here are approximately 190,000 distinct CDR3 sequences, 90% to 95% of them singletons; the top ten hold 0.1%. What was sequenced was CD4+ T cells from PBMCs. All receptors derive from a human donor in good health.

This clonotype has only one observation. The V call is TRBV12-3 or TRBV12-4, the J call TRBJ2-2; D is possibly TRBD2 (6 bases). This CDR3 contains 15 residues. Trimming cost V 6 bases and J 7 bases, with 18 bases left between them. Written as DNA, the CDR3 is TGTGCCAGCAGGGAAACGGGCGGGGCCGGCGGGGAGCTGTTTTTT. Protein product: CASRETGGAGGELFF.

The chain carries TRBV24-1 and TRBJ2-3; 12 nucleotides align to TRBD2. The CDR3 loop spans 16 amino acids. Germline V CDR1 and CDR2: KGHDR, SFDVKD. V lost 4 bases, J lost 5 bases, and 6 bases stayed unmatched. CDR3 in amino acids: CATSDPLAGGRDTQYF. CDR3 sequence (DNA): TGTGCCACCAGTGACCCACTAGCGGGGGGCCGAGATACGCAGTATTTT.

This clonotype was counted between two and nine times. V is TRBV5-6 and J is TRBJ2-5; D ambiguous. The ends were cut back, 4 bases at V and 4 bases at J, with 11 bases in the middle. Germline-derived CDR1 and CDR2 are SGHDT and YYEEEE. CDR3 size: 13 residues. The DNA of the CDR3 is TGTGCCAGCAGCCTCGTTGGTAGAGAGACCCAGTACTTC. Translating it yields CASSLVGRETQYF.

The chain links TRBV7-9 to TRBJ2-1, with TRBD2 matching 12 bases. The J segment lost 3 bases and the V segment lost 6 bases, leaving 0 bases of the junction unmatched. This CDR3 spans 14 amino acids. Germline-derived CDR1 and CDR2 are SEHNR and FQNEAQ (reference sequence). The CDR3 nucleotides are TGTGCCAGCAGGACTAGCGGGGGCTACAATGAGCAGTTCTTC. This gives the protein CASRTSGGYNEQFF.

The V gene is TRBV24-1, the J gene TRBJ2-2; 12 bases agree with TRBD2. The V and J ends lost 1 base and 5 bases, in that order; junction bases with no gene match: 1. Germline V lookup: CDR1 KGHDR, CDR2 SFDVKD. The CDR3 loop spans 16 amino acids. The CDR3 bases are TGTGCCACCAGTGATTTCACTAGCGGGGGGACCGGGGAGCTGTTTTTT. It encodes CATSDFTSGGTGELFF.

The chain combines TRBV28 with TRBJ1-6; 7 bases fit TRBD1. Unmatched junction bases numbered 12, after V lost 2 bases and J lost 8 bases. The V gene's germline CDR1 is MDHEN and CDR2 SYDVKM. The length of the CDR3 is 17 residues. CDR3 sequence reads: CASSLVFRRQGDSPLHF. As DNA, the CDR3 is TGTGCCAGCAGTTTAGTGTTTAGGAGACAGGGTGATTCACCCCTCCACTTT.

J is TRBJ1-5 and V is TRBV10-3; D perhaps matches TRBD1 (5 bases). Trimming removed 6 bases from V and 2 bases from J, with 5 bases in between. CDR1 and CDR2 from the germline V gene are ENHRY and SYGVKD. CDR3 length: 12 amino acids. This CDR3 reads CAISRGNQPQHF. In nucleotides, the CDR3 is TGTGCCATCAGCAGGGGCAATCAGCCCCAGCATTTT.

The chain carries TRBV7-9 and TRBJ2-5; weak D call: TRBD1 (6 bases). The V end was cut by 2 bases, the J end by 5 bases, with 12 bases between. Germline loops: CDR1 SEHNR, CDR2 FQNEAQ (reference sequence). The CDR3 loop spans 14 amino acids. The CDR3 loop reads CASSLNGGLETQYF. CDR3 DNA sequence: TGTGCCAGCAGCTTAAATGGGGGCCTGGAGACCCAGTACTTC.

This clonotype has more than one count but fewer than ten. The chain joins TRBV7-3 to TRBJ2-3; 10 nucleotides align to TRBD2. The trim removed 4 bases at V and 7 bases at J, leaving 11 bases unmatched. CDR1 SGHTA and CDR2 FQGTGA come from the germline V gene. The length of the CDR3 is 16 residues. The CDR3 DNA follows: TGTGCCAGCAGCTCCGCGGGGGTAGCGGGGGGATATACGCAGTATTTT. Its protein is CASSSAGVAGGYTQYF.

The chain carries TRBV5-1 and TRBJ2-4; TRBD1 matches 12 bases. J was trimmed by 8 bases and V by 3 bases; bases with no gene match: 6. Germline V gene sequence: CDR1 SGHRS, CDR2 YFSETQ. This CDR3 contains 15 residues. The DNA of the CDR3 is TGCGCCAGCAGCTCCGGGACAGGGGGCGAGGACATTCAGTACTTC. Protein sequence: CASSSGTGGEDIQYF.

The chain has TRBV7-2 and TRBJ1-2; D is possibly TRBD1 (6 bases). Germline lookup yields CDR1 SGHTA and CDR2 FQGNSA. This CDR3 comprises 14 residues. V was pared by 8 bases and J by 4 bases, with 17 bases between. The CDR3: CASAPDSTSYGYTF. The DNA for the CDR3 is TGTGCCAGCGCCCCGGACAGCACTTCCTATGGCTACACCTTC.

This chain links TRBV24-1 with TRBJ1-5; maybe TRBD1 (5 bases). CDR3 size: 15 residues. The ends were cut back, 3 bases at V and 6 bases at J, with 14 bases in the middle. Germline lookup yields CDR1 KGHDR and CDR2 SFDVKD. The CDR3 sequence: CATSDGTSPGQPQHF. The CDR3 DNA sequence: TGTGCCACCAGTGATGGGACTTCCCCGGGTCAGCCCCAGCATTTT.

The V call is TRBV20-1, the J call TRBJ1-2; D unclear. Germline V CDR1 and CDR2: DFQATT, SNEGSKA (reference sequence). The CDR3 loop spans 15 amino acids. The V end lost 3 bases, the J end lost 1 base, and 15 bases lay between the germline ends. The CDR3 nucleotides read TGCAGTGCTAGCCTTCGACCTGCTCTTAACTATGGCTACACCTTC. Residues: CSASLRPALNYGYTF.

CDR3 bases: TGCGCCAGCAGCCAAGAGGACCGCTATGGCTACACCTTC. It codes for CASSQEDRYGYTF. The chain joins TRBV4-1 to TRBJ1-2; no clear D. The V end was cut by 0 bases, the J end by 4 bases, with 6 bases between. Germline V gene lookup returns CDR1 MGHRA and CDR2 YSYEKL. The CDR3 spans 13 residues.

This sequence joins TRBV7-2 and TRBJ2-7; TRBD1 matches at 11 bases. V lost 8 bases and J lost 4; bases outside the gene matches: 4. This CDR3 has 13 amino acids. CDR1 and CDR2 (germline): SGHTA, FQGNSA. CDR3: CASVGTGGYEQYF. The CDR3 DNA follows: TGTGCCAGCGTAGGGACAGGGGGGTACGAGCAGTACTTC.

CDR3 sequence: CASSPLRDTQYF. DNA for the CDR3: TGTGCCAGCAGCCCCCTACGGGATACGCAGTATTTT. This chain uses TRBV3-1 with TRBJ2-3; no reliable D call. CDR3 size: 12 residues. Trimming shortened V by 4 bases and J by 6 bases, and 8 bases separated the two germline ends. Germline loops: CDR1 LGHDT, CDR2 YNNKEL (reference sequence).

The chain has TRBV2 and TRBJ1-3; a possible D gene is TRBD1 (5 bases). In germline, CDR1 is SNHLY, CDR2 FYNNEI. V was pared by 7 bases and J by 0 bases, with 13 bases between. CDR3 length: 15 residues. The CDR3 loop is CASTGLTSSGNTIYF. DNA for the CDR3: TGTGCCAGCACGGGACTTACGAGCTCTGGAAACACCATATATTTT.

The chain recombines TRBV30 with TRBJ2-7; 11 positions match TRBD1. J was trimmed by 6 bases and V by 4 bases; bases with no gene match: 5. Looked up from germline, CDR1 is GTSNPN and CDR2 is SVGIG (reference sequence). The CDR3 has 13 amino acids. The CDR3 DNA sequence: TGTGCCTGGACTTCCGGGACAGGGGGCGAGCAGTACTTC. Translated, it gives CAWTSGTGGEQYF.

This clonotype appeared a few times. V and J are TRBV12-3 or TRBV12-4 and TRBJ1-5; D uncertain. With 3 bases removed from V and 4 bases from J, the gap between germline ends came to 7 bases. The CDR3 is 13 amino acids. CDR3 protein: CASSLGRNQPQHF. DNA of the CDR3: TGTGCCAGCAGTTTGGGGAGGAATCAGCCCCAGCATTTT.

The V call is TRBV13, the J call TRBJ1-2, with D perhaps TRBD1 (5 bases). Germline V gives CDR1 PRHDT, CDR2 FYEKMQ (reference sequence). Trimming took 1 base from V and 5 from J, leaving 11 bases between them. This CDR3 comprises 14 residues. For the CDR3, the DNA is TGTGCCAGCAGCTTAGATGGCAGGGTTTATGGCTACACCTTC. This gives the protein CASSLDGRVYGYTF.